Presented here are 8 T cell receptor beta chains from one specimen sequenced in a study of T-cell reconstitution after alpha-beta-depleted transplantation in children. Library preparation (for TCRbeta) was performed with unique molecular identifiers. Each CDR3 protein gets one entry after TCRdb re-called the PCR reads with MiXCR. Of 200,000 to 250,000 distinct CDR3 sequences listed, about 11% were seen once; the top ten hold roughly 28%. This material consisted of PBMCs, taken before TCRalphabeta/CD19-depleted stem cell transplant. These receptors came from a child less than two years old with acute myeloid leukemia, due to receive a stem cell transplant.

The rearrangement links TRBV2 to TRBJ1-5; 7 positions agree with TRBD1. CDR3 size: 15 residues. J gave up 5 bases and V 8 bases, and 12 bases lay outside the gene matches. Germline V lookup: CDR1 SNHLY, CDR2 FYNNEI. The CDR3 coding sequence is TGTGCCAGCGGGCGCCAGGGGGGGGGGTATCAGCCCCAGCATTTT. Encoded protein: CASGRQGGGYQPQHF.

This clonotype was observed at least ten times. V usage is TRBV5-1 and J usage is TRBJ2-7; TRBD1 matches 7 bases. The V segment lost 4 bases and the J segment 0 bases; nucleotides outside the gene matches: 7. The CDR3 covers 15 residues. Per the germline V gene, CDR1 is SGHRS and CDR2 is YFSETQ. In DNA form, the CDR3 reads TGCGCCAGCAGCCCAATGCCAGGGGGCTCCTACGAGCAGTACTTC. This encodes CASSPMPGGSYEQYF.

This clonotype was recorded at least ten times. The rearrangement links TRBV5-5 to TRBJ2-2, with 10 bases lining up with TRBD2. The CDR3 covers 17 residues. The trim removed 2 bases at V and 4 bases at J, leaving 8 bases unmatched. CDR1 is SGHKS and CDR2 is YYEKEE in the germline V gene (reference sequence). The CDR3 DNA sequence: TGTGCCAGCAGCTTTGCCTCTAGCGGGAGCGGCACCGGGGAGCTGTTTTTT. It yields the protein CASSFASSGSGTGELFF.

This clonotype was detected ten times or more. The genes are TRBV6-5 and TRBJ2-7; D may be TRBD1 (6 bases). V was clipped by 3 bases and J by 2 bases, with 17 bases between them. Germline CDR1 and CDR2: MNHEY and SVGAGI. The CDR3 length is 16 residues. The CDR3 here is CASSYSDSPTAYEQYF. CDR3 nucleotides: TGTGCCAGCAGTTATTCGGACAGCCCCACCGCCTACGAGCAGTACTTC.

This clonotype was counted ten times or more. The chain couples TRBV25-1 to TRBJ1-6; D may be TRBD1 (5 bases). This CDR3 spans 15 amino acids. The V gene lost 2 bases and the J gene lost 5 bases, with 10 bases spanning the gap. Germline lookup yields CDR1 MGHDK and CDR2 SYGVNS. The CDR3 is CASSEPRGHNSPLHF. The CDR3 nucleotides read TGTGCCAGCAGTGAACCCCGGGGACATAATTCACCCCTCCACTTT.

Ten or more counts support this clonotype. The V and J genes are TRBV7-8 and TRBJ1-1; the D is unclear. The CDR3 extends over 13 amino acids. Per germline, CDR1 SGHVS and CDR2 FQNEAQ. Trimming took 6 bases from V and 1 from J, leaving 9 bases between them. This chain's CDR3 is CASRQDRNTEAFF. Written as DNA, the CDR3 is TGTGCCAGCAGACAAGACCGGAACACTGAAGCTTTCTTT.

Remarks on this clonotype: One base away lies a much larger clone, so this may be a sequencing read error. The chain employs TRBV5-1 and TRBJ2-3; 7 bases align to TRBD2. With 2 bases clipped from V and 0 bases from J, the junction kept 6 bases outside the gene matches. The CDR3 runs to 16 residues. Germline V lookup: CDR1 SGHRS, CDR2 YFSETQ. CDR3 in amino acids: CASSLAGLPSTDTQYF. The CDR3 nucleotides read TGCGCCAGCAGCTTAGCGGGACTGCCTAGCACAGATACGCAGTATTTT. Full variable domain (rest looked up from reference TRBV5-1 and TRBJ2-3): KAGVTQTPRYLIKTRGQQVTLSCSPISGHRSVSWYQQTPGQGLQFLFEYFSETQRNKGNFPGRFSGRQFSNSRSEMNVSTLELGDSALYLCASSLAGLPSTDTQYFGPGTRLTVL.

This clonotype was found many times. The chain joins TRBV10-3 to TRBJ2-2; 11 positions agree with TRBD2. After removal of 8 bases from V and 10 bases from J, the junction contained 21 bases not matched to a gene. Germline V lookup: CDR1 ENHRY, CDR2 SYGVKD. The CDR3 has 18 residues. CDR3 coding DNA: TGTGCCATCGGTCAGACTAGCGGGATTAACACTTACGCCGTGGAGCTGTTTTTT. Amino acid sequence: CAIGQTSGINTYAVELFF.